Below are 25 T cell receptor beta chains sequenced from a single sample in a study of PD-L1 blockade in urothelial cancer. Time point here: peripheral blood 6 weeks after treatment start. This table comes from immunoSEQ multiplex PCR, and its TCRdb copy is limited to in-frame clones, with some not included. The sample records about 130,000 clones, about 83% being singletons. The source was PBMCs, collected around atezolizumab (anti-PD-L1) treatment. These receptors were collected from a man aged 50-59 years with urothelial cancer.

The chain is built from TRBV18 and TRBJ1-4; D is perhaps TRBD1 (5 bases). V dropped 8 bases and J dropped 3 bases, with 13 bases sitting between them. In germline, CDR1 is KGHSH, CDR2 LQKENI. The length of the CDR3 is 14 residues. The DNA of the CDR3 is TGTGCCAGCGCCCAGGGATCGGCTAATGAAAAACTGTTTTTT. Encoded protein: CASAQGSANEKLFF.

The rearrangement joins TRBV29-1 to TRBJ1-1; the match to TRBD1 covers 9 bases. Germline V CDR1 and CDR2: SQVTM, ANQGSEA. The trim removed 7 bases at V and 4 bases at J, leaving 7 bases unmatched. The CDR3 has 13 amino acids. CDR3 residues: CSAGQGSGTEAFF. The DNA of the CDR3 is TGCAGCGCCGGACAGGGGAGCGGCACTGAAGCTTTCTTT.

This chain connects TRBV2 to TRBJ1-6, with D unresolved. The V end lost 1 base, the J end lost 5 bases, and 9 bases lay between the germline ends. CDR3 length: 15 amino acids. CDR1 is SNHLY and CDR2 is FYNNEI in the germline V gene. CDR3 protein: CASSEVRIHNSPLHF. The CDR3 DNA is TGTGCCAGCAGTGAAGTCAGGATCCATAATTCACCCCTCCACTTT.

CDR3 loop: CASSLTPGGAFSNTEAFF. The CDR3, as DNA: TGTGCCAGCAGCTTAACACCGGGGGGCGCGTTTTCGAACACTGAAGCTTTCTTT. V is TRBV7-3 and J is TRBJ1-1, with a tentative D call TRBD1 (6 bases). The CDR3 has 18 residues. The germline CDR1 and CDR2 sequences are SGHTA and FQGTGA. V lost 0 bases, J lost 1 base, and 18 bases lay in between.

This clone was detected only once. The CDR3 loop is CASSPPGTGRGEQYF. CDR3 DNA sequence: TGTGCCAGCAGCCCCCCGGGGACAGGGCGCGGGGAGCAGTACTTC. The J gene is TRBJ2-7, the V gene TRBV7-2, with TRBD1 matching over 9 bases. The trim removed 5 bases at V and 7 bases at J, leaving 12 bases unmatched. This CDR3 is built from 15 residues. CDR1 SGHTA and CDR2 FQGNSA come from the germline V gene.

There are a few counts of this clone. The chain recombines TRBV5-1 with TRBJ2-1, with 9 bases matching TRBD1. CDR3 length: 19 residues. Germline V CDR1 and CDR2: SGHRS, YFSETQ. Losses at the gene ends were 0 bases for V and 2 bases for J; bases not matched to a gene: 12. CDR3 region: CASSLDRGRALTPYNEQFF. DNA for the CDR3: TGCGCCAGCAGCTTGGACAGGGGGCGCGCTTTAACCCCCTACAATGAGCAGTTCTTC.

The J gene is TRBJ1-6, the V gene TRBV28; the D is unclear. The V gene's germline CDR1 is MDHEN and CDR2 SYDVKM. V lost 4 bases, J lost 1 base, and 14 bases lay in between. The CDR3 is 17 amino acids. CDR3 DNA sequence: TGTGCCAGCAGTTGGGGAGACTCGTCGTCCTATAATTCACCCCTCCACTTT. Amino acids: CASSWGDSSSYNSPLHF.

This clone showed up just a few times. This chain joins TRBV28 and TRBJ1-1; 9 bases are a match to TRBD1. After removal of 7 bases from V and 2 bases from J, the junction contained 11 bases not matched to a gene. This CDR3 region has 16 residues. CDR1 and CDR2 (germline): MDHEN, SYDVKM. The CDR3 coding sequence is TGTGCCAGCAACAGGGGGCGCGGTGTCCTTAACACTGAAGCTTTCTTT. It is translated as CASNRGRGVLNTEAFF.

The rearrangement joins TRBV14 to TRBJ1-3; the match to TRBD1 covers 7 bases. Germline-derived CDR1 and CDR2 are SGHDN and FVKESK. The CDR3 runs to 22 residues. V trimming: 4 bases; J trimming: 0 bases; junction bases outside the gene matches: 24. The CDR3 is CASSRIPRTGEVVIGSGNTIYF. CDR3 in DNA: TGTGCCAGCAGCCGAATTCCACGGACAGGAGAGGTCGTTATCGGCTCTGGAAACACCATATATTTT. Looking up the rest from reference TRBV14 and TRBJ1-3 gives the full variable domain: EAGVTQFPSHSVIEKGQTVTLRCDPISGHDNLYWYRRVMGKEIKFLLHFVKESKQDESGMPNNRFLAERTGGTYSTLKVQPAELEDSGVYFCASSRIPRTGEVVIGSGNTIYFGEGSWLTVV.

V usage is TRBV7-8 and J usage is TRBJ1-1, with D possibly matching TRBD1 (5 bases). The germline CDR1 and CDR2 sequences are SGHVS and FQNEAQ. The CDR3 has 16 amino acids. Trimming removed 0 bases from V and 0 bases from J, with 11 bases in between. CDR3 nucleotide sequence: TGTGCCAGCAGCTTAGCGTTTACAGGCATGAACACTGAAGCTTTCTTT. Protein product: CASSLAFTGMNTEAFF.

The chain has TRBV7-2 and TRBJ2-1; 7 bases match TRBD2. The CDR3 has 12 residues. The V segment lost 1 base and the J segment 15 bases; nucleotides outside the gene matches: 6. Germline loops: CDR1 SGHTA, CDR2 FQGNSA. The CDR3 reads CASSLDRTSWFF. The CDR3 bases are TGTGCCAGCAGCTTAGATCGGACTAGTTGGTTCTTC.

The chain uses TRBV18 and TRBJ1-1; 7 positions agree with TRBD1. The CDR3 is 15 residues long. The germline V gene has CDR1 KGHSH and CDR2 LQKENI. Trimming at V came to 5 bases and at J to 5 bases, leaving 11 bases not matched to a gene. In nucleotides, the CDR3 is TGTGCCAGCTCAACGCGACAGGGCGTAGGAACTGAAGCTTTCTTT. Its protein product is CASSTRQGVGTEAFF.

This sequence joins TRBV18 and TRBJ2-1; possibly TRBD2 for D (5 bases). The germline V and J ends were trimmed by 7 bases and 2 bases, with 21 bases remaining between them. CDR1 and CDR2 (germline): KGHSH, LQKENI. The CDR3 extends over 17 amino acids. The CDR3 is CASYTTRRLAPYNEQFF. In DNA, the CDR3 is TGTGCCAGCTATACCACGCGTAGGTTAGCGCCCTACAATGAGCAGTTCTTC.

The chain couples TRBV5-1 to TRBJ1-1; a possible D gene is TRBD1 (5 bases). V dropped 1 base and J dropped 1 base, with 8 bases sitting between them. In germline, CDR1 is SGHRS, CDR2 YFSETQ. The CDR3 covers 14 residues. CDR3: CASSLYQGNTEAFF. DNA of the CDR3: TGCGCCAGCAGCTTGTACCAGGGGAACACTGAAGCTTTCTTT. Full variable domain (missing parts from reference TRBV5-1 and TRBJ1-1): KAGVTQTPRYLIKTRGQQVTLSCSPISGHRSVSWYQQTPGQGLQFLFEYFSETQRNKGNFPGRFSGRQFSNSRSEMNVSTLELGDSALYLCASSLYQGNTEAFFGQGTRLTVV.

J is TRBJ2-7 and V is TRBV10-2, with D perhaps matching TRBD1 (6 bases). Germline V gene lookup returns CDR1 WSHSY and CDR2 SAAADI. Trimming pared 6 bases from V and 9 bases from J, leaving 12 bases between. The CDR3 has 11 amino acids. The CDR3 is CASRSGVGQYF. The CDR3 DNA reads TGCGCCAGCAGGTCAGGGGTCGGGCAGTACTTC.

Regarding this clone: Different DNA sequences within this sample yield the same CDR3. This rearrangement joins TRBV19 to TRBJ1-5, with D perhaps matching TRBD1 (5 bases). V dropped 3 bases and J dropped 6 bases, with 12 bases sitting between them. The CDR3 covers 14 residues. The germline V gene encodes CDR1 LNHDA and CDR2 SQIVND (reference sequence). This CDR3 is CASSIEEGSQPQHF. CDR3 sequence (DNA): TGTGCCAGTAGTATTGAGGAGGGGTCTCAGCCCCAGCATTTT. Full variable domain (missing parts from reference TRBV19 and TRBJ1-5): DGGITQSPKYLFRKEGQNVTLSCEQNLNHDAMYWYRQDPGQGLRLIYYSQIVNDFQKGDIAEGYSVSREKKESFPLTVTSAQKNPTAFYLCASSIEEGSQPQHFGDGTRLSIL.

V gene TRBV30 combines with J gene TRBJ2-1, with 7 bases lining up with TRBD1. The junction had 6 bases not matched to a gene; V was cut back by 7 bases and J by 0 bases. Germline CDR1 GTSNPN, CDR2 SVGIG (reference sequence). This CDR3 has 14 residues. Written as DNA, the CDR3 is TGTGCCTCTTCAGGGGGTTCCTCCTACAATGAGCAGTTCTTC. Translation: CASSGGSSYNEQFF.

This sequence joins TRBV5-1 and TRBJ2-1; a possible D gene is TRBD2 (5 bases). This CDR3 has 15 residues. The germline V gene has CDR1 SGHRS and CDR2 YFSETQ. Trimming took off 6 bases at V and 3 bases at J, with 16 bases between the two ends. For the CDR3, the DNA is TGCGCCAGCACGGGTGGCGGGTCCAACTACAATGAGCAGTTCTTC. It yields the protein CASTGGGSNYNEQFF.

V and J are TRBV6-5 and TRBJ2-7, with a weak D call TRBD1 (5 bases). This CDR3 is built from 14 residues. The V gene lost 2 bases and the J gene lost 3 bases, with 11 bases spanning the gap. Germline assignment: CDR1 MNHEY and CDR2 SVGAGI. CDR3 amino acids: CASSYDSTGYEQYF. CDR3 DNA: TGTGCCAGCAGTTACGATAGCACAGGCTACGAGCAGTACTTC.

The chain joins TRBV11-2 to TRBJ1-2; weak D call: TRBD1 (6 bases). V was cut by 4 bases and J by 8 bases, with 17 bases left in between. Germline assignment: CDR1 SGHAT and CDR2 FQNNGV. CDR3 size: 14 residues. The CDR3 loop is CASSSTGEGGGYTF. The CDR3 nucleotides read TGTGCCAGCAGCTCGACCGGGGAGGGGGGAGGCTACACCTTC.

J is TRBJ1-6 and V is TRBV9; 7 nucleotides align to TRBD1. Germline trimming cut 4 bases from V and 5 bases from J; bases unmatched to any gene: 6. The CDR3 runs to 15 residues. Germline V gene sequence: CDR1 SGDLS, CDR2 YYNGEE. The CDR3 DNA reads as TGTGCCAGCAGCACTCGGGACAGAAATAATTCACCCCTCCACTTT. It specifies CASSTRDRNNSPLHF.

This chain links TRBV19 with TRBJ2-1; TRBD2 aligns across 8 bases. The CDR3 extends over 15 amino acids. Germline CDR1 reads LNHDA; CDR2 reads SQIVND (reference sequence). Trimming cost V 7 bases and J 9 bases; bases outside gene matches: 14. CDR3 region: CASNPGGGGRLEQFF. The CDR3 DNA reads TGTGCCAGTAACCCGGGGGGGGGCGGGAGGCTTGAGCAGTTCTTC. Full variable domain (rest looked up from reference TRBV19 and TRBJ2-1): DGGITQSPKYLFRKEGQNVTLSCEQNLNHDAMYWYRQDPGQGLRLIYYSQIVNDFQKGDIAEGYSVSREKKESFPLTVTSAQKNPTAFYLCASNPGGGGRLEQFFGPGTRLTVL.

As DNA, the CDR3 is TGCGCCAGCAGTGAGTACTTAGCGGGACAGTATGGAAACACCATATATTTT. Translated, it gives CASSEYLAGQYGNTIYF. V is TRBV10-2 and J is TRBJ1-3; TRBD1 matches at 7 bases. V was pared by 1 base and J by 3 bases, with 9 bases of the junction left unmatched. Germline loops: CDR1 WSHSY, CDR2 SAAADI. The CDR3 totals 17 residues.

The gene calls are TRBV5-5 and TRBJ1-2, with 7 positions matching TRBD1. The V gene's germline CDR1 is SGHKS and CDR2 YYEKEE (reference sequence). Trimming cost V 3 bases and J 7 bases; bases outside gene matches: 9. The CDR3 loop spans 14 amino acids. The CDR3 loop reads CASSWGTETAGYTF. The CDR3 DNA follows: TGTGCCAGCAGCTGGGGGACAGAGACGGCTGGCTACACCTTC.

This chain joins TRBV10-3 and TRBJ1-1; D unresolved. This CDR3 has 13 amino acids. Trimming took off 0 bases at V and 4 bases at J, with 6 bases between the two ends. Germline V gene data show CDR1 as ENHRY and CDR2 as SYGVKD. The CDR3: CAISESSGTEAFF. DNA for the CDR3: TGTGCCATCAGTGAGTCGTCGGGCACTGAAGCTTTCTTT.